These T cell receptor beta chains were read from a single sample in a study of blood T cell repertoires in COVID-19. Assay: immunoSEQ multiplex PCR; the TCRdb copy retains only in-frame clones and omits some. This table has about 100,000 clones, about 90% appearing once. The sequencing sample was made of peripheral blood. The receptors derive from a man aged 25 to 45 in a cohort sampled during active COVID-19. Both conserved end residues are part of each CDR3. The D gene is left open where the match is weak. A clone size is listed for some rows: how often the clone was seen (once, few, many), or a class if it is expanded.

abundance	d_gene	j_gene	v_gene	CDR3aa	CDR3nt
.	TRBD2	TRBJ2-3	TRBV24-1	CATSVAGTSTDTQYF	TGTGCCACCAGCGTAGCGGGAACTAGCACAGATACGCAGTATTTT
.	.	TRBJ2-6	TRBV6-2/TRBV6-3	CASSYSRISGANVLTF	TGTGCCAGCAGTTACTCGAGGATCTCTGGGGCCAACGTCCTGACTTTC
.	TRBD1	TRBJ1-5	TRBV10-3	CAISGTDQPQHF	TGTGCCATCAGCGGGACAGATCAGCCCCAGCATTTT
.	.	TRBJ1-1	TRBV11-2	CASSLDSLGRKAFF	TGTGCCAGCAGCTTAGATAGTTTGGGGCGGAAAGCTTTCTTT
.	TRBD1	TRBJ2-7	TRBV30	CAWIPGQGNEQYF	TGTGCCTGGATACCGGGACAGGGGAACGAGCAGTACTTC
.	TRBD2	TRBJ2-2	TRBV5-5	CASSFGGLAGDTGELFF	TGTGCCAGCAGCTTTGGGGGACTAGCGGGGGACACCGGGGAGCTGTTTTTT
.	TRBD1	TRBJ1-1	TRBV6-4	CASSPSDRGTTEAFF	TGTGCCAGCAGTCCCTCGGACAGGGGGACCACTGAAGCTTTCTTT
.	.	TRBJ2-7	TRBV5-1	CASSLSLTSSYEQYF	TGCGCCAGCAGCTTGAGTCTGACTAGCTCCTACGAGCAGTACTTC
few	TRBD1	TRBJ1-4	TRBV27	CASSSNRGIGEKLFF	TGTGCCAGCAGTTCTAACAGGGGGATAGGGGAAAAACTGTTTTTT
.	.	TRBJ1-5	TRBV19	CASSEDNQPQHF	TGTGCCAGTAGCGAGGATAATCAGCCCCAGCATTTT
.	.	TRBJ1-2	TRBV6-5	CASSYRGWYGYTF	TGTGCCAGCAGTTACAGGGGGTGGTATGGCTACACCTTC
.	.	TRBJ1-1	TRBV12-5	CASGLVVSEDMNTEAFF	TGTGCTAGTGGTTTGGTAGTTTCAGAGGACATGAACACTGAAGCTTTCTTT
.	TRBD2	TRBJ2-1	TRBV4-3	CASSQVTSGGHNEQFF	TGCGCCAGCAGCCAAGTTACTAGCGGGGGACACAATGAGCAGTTCTTC
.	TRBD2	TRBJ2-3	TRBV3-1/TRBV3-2	CASSQCDTSADTQYF	TGTGCCAGCAGCCAATGTGATACTAGCGCAGATACGCAGTATTTT